This T cell receptor (beta chain) was documented in a study of cytomegalovirus exposure and HLA in healthy donors. Worth noting for this clone: Its cognate antigen is unknown.

Overall study results and limits: The study flagged about 160 TCR beta chains as cytomegalovirus-associated. In a later analysis, a missense DCLRE1C variant was linked to TCR beta V- and J-gene trimming.

Primers: 60 Vbeta forward and 13 Jbeta reverse. The assay was immunoSEQ multiplex PCR, and TCRdb's table has in-frame clones only and misses some. The repertoire holds approximately 160,000 clones, with around four fifths as singletons. This receptor was taken from a man younger than 35 in good health and CMV-seropositive. The sequencing input was PBMCs.

CDR3 in DNA: TGTGCCAGCAGCCAAAGGGACAGGGATTCTACGGGGCAGTACTTC. This encodes CASSQRDRDSTGQYF. The genes are TRBV14 and TRBJ2-7; TRBD1 agrees at 9 bases. Germline trimming cut 2 bases from V and 9 bases from J; bases unmatched to any gene: 11. Looked up from germline, CDR1 is SGHDN and CDR2 is FVKESK. The CDR3 totals 15 residues.